Below are 21 T cell receptor beta chains sequenced from a single sample in a study of blood T cell repertoires in COVID-19. The repertoire was sequenced with immunoSEQ multiplex PCR; TCRdb's copy has only in-frame clones and lacks some. The repertoire has about 78,000 clones, less than 95% of them found once; the top ten carry 0.95% to 1.3%. Sequenced sample: peripheral blood. Source of these receptors: a woman in her 50s in a cohort sampled during active COVID-19.

The gene calls are TRBV6-5 and TRBJ2-5; TRBD2 aligns across 7 bases. Germline V gives CDR1 MNHEY, CDR2 SVGAGI. The CDR3 totals 14 residues. With V trimmed by 5 bases and J by 2 bases, 5 bases remained unmatched. The CDR3 spells CASSPPSGQETQYF. CDR3 bases: TGTGCCAGCAGTCCTCCTAGCGGACAAGAGACCCAGTACTTC.

This clone was picked up a small number of times. V and J are TRBV27 and TRBJ2-7; TRBD2 agrees at 9 bases. Trimming removed 1 base from V and 5 bases from J; junction bases left unmatched: 18. This CDR3 is built from 19 residues. Germline V CDR1 and CDR2: MNHEY, SMNVEV (reference sequence). In DNA, the CDR3 is TGTGCCAGCAGTTTATATCCCACCATTGTAGCGGGAGAAGGAAACGAGCAGTACTTC. Residues: CASSLYPTIVAGEGNEQYF.

The J gene is TRBJ2-1, the V gene TRBV24-1; 12 bases agree with TRBD2. The junction had 7 bases not matched to a gene; V was cut back by 4 bases and J by 7 bases. CDR1 and CDR2 from the germline V gene are KGHDR and SFDVKD. The CDR3 has 16 residues. CDR3 in DNA: TGTGCCACCAGTGAACCGACTAGCGGGAGTATGAATGAGCAGTTCTTC. This codes for CATSEPTSGSMNEQFF.

The chain links TRBV5-1 to TRBJ2-5, with 7 bases fitting TRBD2. The CDR3 contains 15 residues. From germline, CDR1 is SGHRS and CDR2 YFSETQ. With V trimmed by 0 bases and J by 5 bases, 7 bases remained unmatched. CDR3 coding DNA: TGCGCCAGCAGCTTGGGGACTAGTAAAGGGGAGACCCAGTACTTC. It codes for CASSLGTSKGETQYF.

In its sample, this clone was seen once. This chain connects TRBV30 to TRBJ1-1, with unresolved D. Deletions cut 0 bases from V and 1 base from J, with 15 bases between. Per germline, CDR1 GTSNPN and CDR2 SVGIG (reference sequence). The CDR3 is made up of 16 amino acids. The DNA of the CDR3 is TGTGCCTGGAGTGTAATGATTGGAGGAGCGAACACTGAAGCTTTCTTT. Residues: CAWSVMIGGANTEAFF.

The chain joins TRBV18 to TRBJ2-3, with 9 bases identical to TRBD1. CDR1 KGHSH and CDR2 LQKENI come from the germline V gene. The CDR3 loop spans 14 amino acids. Germline trimming cut 7 bases from V and 4 bases from J; bases unmatched to any gene: 6. The CDR3: CASLGQGVADTQYF. In DNA, the CDR3 is TGTGCCAGCTTGGGACAGGGAGTCGCAGATACGCAGTATTTT.

This chain links TRBV19 with TRBJ1-5; D is unresolved. This CDR3 contains 13 residues. The germline V and J ends were trimmed by 4 bases and 3 bases, with 7 bases remaining between them. Germline CDR1 is LNHDA and CDR2 is SQIVND (reference sequence). DNA for the CDR3: TGTGCCAGTAGTAGTGGAGCCAATCAGCCCCAGCATTTT. Amino acid sequence: CASSSGANQPQHF.

V gene TRBV18 combines with J gene TRBJ2-5; TRBD1 matches at 9 bases. The CDR3 is 15 residues long. V shed 5 bases, J shed 4 bases, and the junction held 8 bases outside the gene matches. CDR1 KGHSH and CDR2 LQKENI come from the germline V gene. The CDR3 coding sequence is TGTGCCAGCTCATCCAGGACAGGGGAGGGAGAGACCCAGTACTTC. Protein product: CASSSRTGEGETQYF.

The chain has TRBV9 and TRBJ1-5; 7 bases agree with TRBD1. The CDR3 sequence is 14 residues long. Germline CDR1 and CDR2: SGDLS and YYNGEE. With V trimmed by 4 bases and J by 5 bases, 6 bases remained unmatched. The CDR3 region has the DNA TGTGCCAGCAGCTCCCGGGACAGTTATCAGCCCCAGCATTTT. It translates to CASSSRDSYQPQHF.

The chain recombines TRBV20-1 with TRBJ2-5; D is ambiguous. The germline V gene has CDR1 DFQATT and CDR2 SNEGSKA (reference sequence). V was trimmed by 3 bases and J by 1 base, leaving 6 bases between them. The CDR3 length is 12 residues. CDR3 DNA: TGCAGTGCTAGTCCAGGCCAAGAGACCCAGTACTTC. It yields the protein CSASPGQETQYF.

The chain employs TRBV27 and TRBJ2-7; TRBD2 matches 9 bases. This CDR3 spans 19 amino acids. V shed 6 bases, J shed 3 bases, and the junction held 21 bases outside the gene matches. Per the germline V gene, CDR1 is MNHEY and CDR2 is SMNVEV (reference sequence). The CDR3 protein is CASSPRGSGSSLGVYEQYF. CDR3 nucleotides: TGTGCCAGCAGCCCGCGGGGTAGCGGGAGCTCCCTGGGGGTCTACGAGCAGTACTTC.

The V gene is TRBV5-4, the J gene TRBJ2-1; TRBD2 agrees at 7 bases. The germline CDR1 and CDR2 sequences are SGHNT and YYREEE (reference sequence). The CDR3 is 16 residues long. V was clipped by 1 base and J by 0 bases; unmatched bases: 4. The CDR3 here is CASSLSGASSYNEQFF. CDR3 sequence (DNA): TGTGCCAGCAGCTTGAGCGGGGCAAGCTCCTACAATGAGCAGTTCTTC.

The chain recombines TRBV3-1 (or the pseudogene TRBV3-2) with TRBJ2-3; TRBD2 might be the D (5 bases). Germline V CDR1 and CDR2: LGHDT, YNNKEL (reference sequence). The CDR3 runs to 16 residues. The V end was cut by 4 bases, the J end by 3 bases, with 17 bases between. CDR3 amino acids: CASSPEGGLSTDTQYF. The CDR3 DNA follows: TGTGCCAGCAGCCCAGAGGGCGGACTTTCGACAGATACGCAGTATTTT.

The chain uses TRBV29-1 and TRBJ2-4; the match to TRBD1 covers 9 bases. J was trimmed by 5 bases and V by 7 bases; bases with no gene match: 6. The CDR3 consists of 13 residues. Germline CDR1 is SQVTM and CDR2 is ANQGSEA. CDR3 amino acids: CSAATGGENIQYF. The CDR3 bases are TGCAGCGCCGCGACAGGGGGGGAAAACATTCAGTACTTC.

The rearrangement joins TRBV15 to TRBJ2-7; D possibly corresponds to TRBD1 (5 bases). This CDR3 is built from 12 residues. The ends were cut back, 0 bases at V and 6 bases at J, with 6 bases in the middle. Germline values: CDR1 LNHNV, CDR2 YYDKDF (reference sequence). CDR3 in DNA: TGTGCCACCAGCAGAGATCAGGGCGAGCAGTACTTC. As protein: CATSRDQGEQYF.

This clone appeared a few times. The rearrangement links TRBV5-1 to TRBJ2-3, with 9 positions matching TRBD2. Germline CDR1 SGHRS, CDR2 YFSETQ. The J segment lost 2 bases and the V segment lost 3 bases, leaving 7 bases of the junction unmatched. There are 16 residues in the CDR3. In DNA, the CDR3 is TGCGCCAGCAGCTCCTGGACTAGCGAACTCACAGATACGCAGTATTTT. Residues: CASSSWTSELTDTQYF.

The V gene is TRBV18, the J gene TRBJ1-2; D is uncertain. CDR1 and CDR2 from the germline V gene are KGHSH and LQKENI. The CDR3 contains 14 residues. Trimming cost V 3 bases and J 0 bases, with 8 bases left between them. The CDR3 nucleotides are TGTGCCAGCTCACCCGGTCCATCTAACTATGGCTACACCTTC. Its translation is CASSPGPSNYGYTF.

The chain links TRBV20-1 to TRBJ1-5; TRBD1 might be the D (5 bases). Germline V gives CDR1 DFQATT, CDR2 SNEGSKA (reference sequence). Trimming cost V 3 bases and J 0 bases, with 12 bases left between them. There are 15 residues in the CDR3. Written as DNA, the CDR3 is TGCAGTGCTAGTGCAGGGTCTGCTAGCAATCAGCCCCAGCATTTT. This gives the protein CSASAGSASNQPQHF.

This chain's CDR3 is CATSEKYNAQPQHF. The CDR3 bases are TGTGCCACCAGTGAAAAATACAATGCTCAGCCCCAGCATTTT. J is TRBJ1-5 and V is TRBV24-1; D remains ambiguous. The V end lost 4 bases, the J end lost 6 bases, and 12 bases lay between the germline ends. The CDR3 loop spans 14 amino acids. Germline V gene lookup returns CDR1 KGHDR and CDR2 SFDVKD.

V gene TRBV7-8 combines with J gene TRBJ2-7; 7 bases line up with TRBD2. The V segment lost 4 bases and the J segment 2 bases; nucleotides outside the gene matches: 2. Germline V gene lookup returns CDR1 SGHVS and CDR2 FQNEAQ. The CDR3 contains 13 residues. CDR3 amino acids: CASSSGGAYEQYF. In DNA, the CDR3 is TGTGCCAGCAGCTCGGGGGGTGCCTACGAGCAGTACTTC.

V gene TRBV5-4 combines with J gene TRBJ1-4; tentatively, D is TRBD1 (5 bases). CDR1 and CDR2 from the germline V gene are SGHNT and YYREEE (reference sequence). The V and J ends lost 5 bases and 10 bases respectively, with 15 bases between them. This CDR3 contains 13 residues. CDR3 DNA sequence: TGTGCCAGCAGTAGGGCAGGCGGGGGAAAACTGTTTTTT. Its protein is CASSRAGGGKLFF. The variable domain in full, completed from reference TRBV5-4 and TRBJ1-4, reads ETGVTQSPTHLIKTRGQQVTLRCSSQSGHNTVSWYQQALGQGPQFIFQYYREEENGRGNFPPRFSGLQFPNYSSELNVNALELDDSALYLCASSRAGGGKLFFGSGTQLSVL.